The clone carrying this TCR beta chain came up a few times. This could be a read error, since a much larger clone is one nucleotide away. Germline CDR1 MNHEY, CDR2 SVGAGI. Trimming cost V 5 bases and J 2 bases, with 10 bases left between them. The CDR3 runs 14 residues. A sample-barcoded 5' primer and a J-beta primer mix were used in a second PCR of about 7 to 12 cycles. TCRdb re-called the 5' RACE reads through MiXCR, storing one row per CDR3 protein. The sample has around 580,000 distinct CDR3 sequences, 40% to 55% seen once. This sample is drawn from a study of blood T cells in healthy people across ages. They isolated at least 7 million PBMCs from each sample.

The TCR originated in a man at least 80 years old in good health. Sequencing was done on a sample of blood. The chain uses TRBV6-5 and TRBJ2-1, with D possibly being TRBD2 (6 bases). The CDR3 bases are TGTGCCAGCAGTGACGGGAGTCCCTACAATGAGCAGTTCTTC. As protein: CASSDGSPYNEQFF.